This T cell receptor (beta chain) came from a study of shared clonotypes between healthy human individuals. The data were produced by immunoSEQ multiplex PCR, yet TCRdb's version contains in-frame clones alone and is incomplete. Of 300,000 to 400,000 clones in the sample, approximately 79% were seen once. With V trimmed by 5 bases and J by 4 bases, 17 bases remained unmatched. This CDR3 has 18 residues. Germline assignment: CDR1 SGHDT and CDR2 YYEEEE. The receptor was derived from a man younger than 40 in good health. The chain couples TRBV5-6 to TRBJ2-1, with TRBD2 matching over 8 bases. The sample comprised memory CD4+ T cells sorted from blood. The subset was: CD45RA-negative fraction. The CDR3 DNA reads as TGTGCCAGCAGTTCTACTTTATTGGCGGGAGGCCAATACAATGAGCAGTTCTTC. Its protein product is CASSSTLLAGGQYNEQFF.